The entry that follows covers one T cell receptor (beta chain) sequence. Its target is unknown. The ends were cut back, 4 bases at V and 7 bases at J, with 14 bases in the middle. The CDR3 consists of 13 residues. Looked up from germline, CDR1 is SEHNR and CDR2 is FQNEAQ (reference sequence). The data derive from a study of monozygotic twins with cystic fibrosis. Data came from immunoSEQ multiplex PCR; TCRdb stores just in-frame clones and leaves some out. The sample consists of roughly 20,000 clones, around 97% of them appearing once. Whole-study results and caveats: Median Simpson clonality of approximately 0.009 suggested naive T cells predominated.

This sequence originates from a woman in her 30s with cystic fibrosis. The rearrangement links TRBV7-9 to TRBJ2-7, with D maybe TRBD2 (6 bases). Sequencing was done on a sample of blood. The CDR3: CASSSDGGREQYF. DNA for the CDR3: TGTGCCAGCAGCTCGGACGGGGGAAGGGAGCAGTACTTC.